This TCR beta chain was obtained from a study of OX40 agonist ivuxolimab in advanced cancers. Overall study: Ivuxolimab was delivered to patients intravenously every 2 weeks at doses spanning 0.01 to 10 mg/kg.

Measured with immunoSEQ multiplex PCR; TCRdb has only the in-frame clones, and not every one. This sample has 45,000 to 55,000 clones; around 94% occur once, and the top ten carry approximately 12%. From germline, CDR1 is MNHEY and CDR2 SMNVEV (reference sequence). This CDR3 has 13 amino acids. Trimming cost V 3 bases and J 10 bases, with 15 bases left between them. Sequences were derived from CD4+ or CD8+ T cells sorted from blood, sampled in a trial of the OX40 agonist ivuxolimab. The gene calls are TRBV27 and TRBJ1-1; D is possibly TRBD1 (5 bases). The sequence was collected from an adult with an advanced solid tumor such as melanoma, head and neck, liver or kidney cancer. The CDR3 region has the DNA TGTGCCAGCAGTTTGACAGAACGGGCGGGAGCTTTCTTT. Its translation: CASSLTERAGAFF.